This TCR beta chain was captured by sequencing in a study of cytomegalovirus exposure and HLA in healthy donors. Overall study context: The Caucasian-associated ancestry cluster held 65% to 90% of 300 to 500 genotyped donors. Study results and caveats: A later analysis reportedly found that, within productive TCRs, an Asian-associated ancestry cluster had fewer N-insertions than the mean observed across the approximately 600 donors. Among the sequence variants, a highly shared cluster was likely an artifact of sequencing. A later analysis found most CMV-associated TCR beta chains apparently HLA-restricted.

The V end lost 3 bases, the J end lost 7 bases, and 13 bases lay between the germline ends. The CDR3 runs 14 residues. Germline CDR1 reads PRHDT; CDR2 reads FYEKMQ (reference sequence). Note on this clone: The antigen is undetermined.

The PCR ran on 60 Vbeta and 13 Jbeta primers. Sequenced by immunoSEQ multiplex PCR; TCRdb stores in-frame clones only, minus some. The data hold more than 150,000 clones, with approximately 78% observed a single time. Material for sequencing was PBMCs. The chain couples TRBV13 to TRBJ2-1; possibly TRBD2 for D (5 bases). This sequence originates from a woman younger than 35 in good health and CMV-seronegative. CDR3 bases: TGTGCCAGCAGCTTGGGGAGCTTAGGGAATGAGCAGTTCTTC. Amino acids: CASSLGSLGNEQFF.